This paragraph reports one TCR beta chain. Its antigen is unidentified. The sample originates from a study of T cell repertoires in cytomegalovirus infection. V shed 3 bases, J shed 0 bases, and the junction held 4 bases outside the gene matches. Germline V gene data show CDR1 as LNHDA and CDR2 as SQIVND (reference sequence). The CDR3 totals 15 residues. Each CDR3 protein is one row after TCRdb ran MiXCR on the reads. The sample has approximately 130,000 distinct CDR3 sequences, 20% to 30% seen once; the top ten hold 34%. Source material: PBMCs, sequenced either directly or after in vitro stimulation (not recorded which). The origin of this receptor is a human donor in good health (CMV status not recorded). Some clones in this sample may be carry-over from other donors' samples. The chain uses TRBV19 and TRBJ1-2; the match to TRBD1 covers 7 bases. The DNA of the CDR3 is TGTGCCAGTAGTATCACGACAGGGACTAACTATGGCTACACCTTC. Protein sequence: CASSITTGTNYGYTF.